One T cell receptor (beta chain) is described in this entry. As originally analysed: It was from reference gene primer amplification that nucleated cell counts were estimated. The assay was immunoSEQ multiplex PCR, and TCRdb's table has in-frame clones only and misses some. D and trimming come from the DNA, and the V and J calls and clone size come from that table. The sample consists of under 150,000 clones, almost 80% of them appearing once. The data originate from a study of blood T cell repertoires in COVID-19. The wider study: The study drew acute and convalescent COVID-19 samples from the United States, Italy and Spain. Sample material is recorded as cDNA or gDNA derived from T cells, B-cell-depleted T cells, or PBMCs.

The germline CDR1 and CDR2 sequences are SGHNT and YYREEE (reference sequence). J lost 3 bases, V lost 2 bases, and 7 bases had no gene match. The CDR3 runs to 16 residues. Material: peripheral blood. The TCR comes from a human donor in a cohort sampled during active COVID-19. This chain connects TRBV5-4 to TRBJ2-3; 9 bases are a match to TRBD2. The CDR3 DNA sequence: TGTGCCAGCAGCTTCAAATCTAGCGGGGCTACAGATACGCAGTATTTT. Translated: CASSFKSSGATDTQYF. Together with reference TRBV5-4 and TRBJ2-3, the CDR3 gives the full variable domain: ETGVTQSPTHLIKTRGQQVTLRCSSQSGHNTVSWYQQALGQGPQFIFQYYREEENGRGNFPPRFSGLQFPNYSSELNVNALELDDSALYLCASSFKSSGATDTQYFGPGTRLTVL.